This entry describes one T cell receptor (beta chain). Here immunoSEQ multiplex PCR was the method, and the copy in TCRdb shows in-frame clones only, minus some. The profile shows about 440,000 clones, about 89% of them singletons. These data are taken from a study of blood T cell repertoires in COVID-19. The TCR was taken from a woman in her twenties or thirties with acute or convalescent COVID-19. Sequenced input: peripheral blood.

In DNA, the CDR3 is TGTGCCAGCAGCTTAGTAGCGGGGGCCTACGAGCAGTACTTC. This encodes CASSLVAGAYEQYF. J is TRBJ2-7 and V is TRBV13; TRBD2 agrees at 9 bases. Germline V gene lookup returns CDR1 PRHDT and CDR2 FYEKMQ (reference sequence). The CDR3 runs 14 residues. The J segment lost 2 bases and the V segment lost 1 base, leaving 0 bases of the junction unmatched.